A single sample gave rise to the 13 T cell receptor beta chains below, sequenced in a study of blood T cell repertoires in COVID-19. The repertoire was sequenced with immunoSEQ multiplex PCR; TCRdb's copy has only in-frame clones and lacks some. The sample records roughly 120,000 clones, over 65% being singletons. Material: peripheral blood. The origin of the receptors is a human donor with acute or convalescent COVID-19. The donor label of this sample is uncertain.

The gene calls are TRBV7-2 and TRBJ1-5; 7 bases align to TRBD1. CDR3 length: 14 amino acids. With V trimmed by 1 base and J by 6 bases, 3 bases remained unmatched. Per the germline V gene, CDR1 is SGHTA and CDR2 is FQGNSA. CDR3: CASSLDRGGQPQHF. The CDR3 coding sequence is TGTGCCAGCAGCTTAGACAGGGGCGGTCAGCCCCAGCATTTT.

This clone was observed a few times. V and J are TRBV19 and TRBJ1-3; TRBD1 matches at 7 bases. V was clipped by 5 bases and J by 0 bases; unmatched bases: 7. The CDR3 covers 16 residues. Germline CDR1 reads LNHDA; CDR2 reads SQIVND (reference sequence). CDR3 loop: CASSPWTGSSGNTIYF. As DNA, the CDR3 is TGTGCCAGTAGTCCCTGGACAGGTAGCTCTGGAAACACCATATATTTT. The whole variable domain, remainder taken from reference TRBV19 and TRBJ1-3, is DGGITQSPKYLFRKEGQNVTLSCEQNLNHDAMYWYRQDPGQGLRLIYYSQIVNDFQKGDIAEGYSVSREKKESFPLTVTSAQKNPTAFYLCASSPWTGSSGNTIYFGEGSWLTVV.

A single count supports this clone. The chain combines TRBV5-1 with TRBJ2-3, with 15 bases that match TRBD2. J lost 5 bases, V lost 2 bases, and 3 bases had no gene match. Germline CDR1 is SGHRS and CDR2 is YFSETQ. The CDR3 loop spans 16 amino acids. CDR3: CASSLGLAGGEDTQYF. CDR3 DNA sequence: TGCGCCAGCAGCTTAGGACTAGCGGGGGGGGAAGATACGCAGTATTTT.

The CDR3 DNA is TGCAGCGTCAGGACAGGGGGCGTCGGAGGCACTGAAGCTTTCTTT. Residues: CSVRTGGVGGTEAFF. The V and J genes are TRBV29-1 and TRBJ1-1; 11 nucleotides align to TRBD1. There are 15 residues in the CDR3. V trimming: 6 bases; J trimming: 4 bases; junction bases outside the gene matches: 10. Looked up from germline, CDR1 is SQVTM and CDR2 is ANQGSEA.

The chain has TRBV24-1 and TRBJ2-1; 8 bases map to TRBD2. This CDR3 is built from 16 residues. In germline, CDR1 is KGHDR, CDR2 SFDVKD. The V gene end was trimmed by 4 bases and the J gene end by 4 bases; junction bases not matched to a gene: 8. The CDR3 region is CATSDPSGGGYNEQFF. Written as DNA, the CDR3 is TGTGCCACCAGTGACCCTTCGGGAGGGGGGTACAATGAGCAGTTCTTC.

J is TRBJ2-1 and V is TRBV6-6; 10 bases match TRBD2. After removal of 4 bases from V and 5 bases from J, the junction contained 8 bases not matched to a gene. The CDR3 contains 16 residues. CDR1 is MNHNY and CDR2 is SVGAGI in the germline V gene (reference sequence). CDR3 bases: TGTGCCAGCAGTTCCCTTAGCGGGGGGCGCCACAATGAGCAGTTCTTC. This encodes CASSSLSGGRHNEQFF.

The rearrangement joins TRBV14 to TRBJ2-2; 11 bases are shared with TRBD2. Germline V gives CDR1 SGHDN, CDR2 FVKESK. The CDR3 runs to 18 residues. V lost 4 bases and J lost 2; bases outside the gene matches: 9. The CDR3, as DNA: TGTGCCAGCAGCCCCTACAGGCTAGCGGGGGGCAACACCGGGGAGCTGTTTTTT. Its translation: CASSPYRLAGGNTGELFF. Using reference TRBV14 and TRBJ2-2 for the parts outside the CDR3, the full variable domain is EAGVTQFPSHSVIEKGQTVTLRCDPISGHDNLYWYRRVMGKEIKFLLHFVKESKQDESGMPNNRFLAERTGGTYSTLKVQPAELEDSGVYFCASSPYRLAGGNTGELFFGEGSRLTVL.

The chain joins TRBV5-8 to TRBJ1-3; D unresolved. Looked up from germline, CDR1 is SGHTS and CDR2 is YDEGEE. V was clipped by 4 bases and J by 0 bases, with 8 bases between them. CDR3 length: 14 residues. CDR3 nucleotides: TGTGCCAGCAGCCCAGGTCCCTCTGGAAACACCATATATTTT. It translates to CASSPGPSGNTIYF.

V and J are TRBV10-3 and TRBJ2-3, with 11 positions matching TRBD2. Losses at the gene ends were 3 bases for V and 5 bases for J; bases not matched to a gene: 1. The CDR3 consists of 14 residues. Germline-derived CDR1 and CDR2 are ENHRY and SYGVKD. The CDR3 here is CAISDSGGGDTQYF. The CDR3 bases are TGTGCCATCAGTGATAGCGGGGGGGGAGATACGCAGTATTTT.

The chain recombines TRBV2 with TRBJ1-1; 8 bases agree with TRBD1. V was pared by 6 bases and J by 7 bases, with 10 bases of the junction left unmatched. The CDR3 runs to 14 residues. Looked up from germline, CDR1 is SNHLY and CDR2 is FYNNEI. The CDR3 nucleotides are TGTGCCAGCAGCGCCGACAGGGGAAATGATGAAGCTTTCTTT. It encodes CASSADRGNDEAFF.

The V and J genes are TRBV2 and TRBJ2-4; 8 nucleotides agree with TRBD2. Germline loops: CDR1 SNHLY, CDR2 FYNNEI. The trim removed 4 bases at V and 3 bases at J, leaving 11 bases unmatched. The CDR3 covers 17 residues. Here the CDR3 reads CASSGLEGGTSKNIQYF. The CDR3 region has the DNA TGTGCCAGCAGTGGCCTCGAAGGGGGGACTAGCAAAAACATTCAGTACTTC.

As concerns this clone: This same CDR3 is encoded by further DNA sequences in the sample. The chain recombines TRBV5-1 with TRBJ2-5; D is possibly TRBD1 (7 bases). V was clipped by 0 bases and J by 5 bases, with 8 bases between them. Germline V gene lookup returns CDR1 SGHRS and CDR2 YFSETQ. This CDR3 is built from 13 residues. The CDR3 loop reads CASSLAGGETQYF. The CDR3 coding sequence is TGCGCCAGCAGCTTGGCAGGGGGGGAGACCCAGTACTTC.

The rearrangement links TRBV19 to TRBJ1-1; possible D gene TRBD1, 6 bases. The CDR3 is made up of 15 amino acids. Germline CDR1 and CDR2: LNHDA and SQIVND (reference sequence). Trimming shortened V by 5 bases and J by 1 base, and 14 bases separated the two germline ends. CDR3 protein: CASSLGSQGNTEAFF. The CDR3 DNA is TGTGCCAGTAGTCTGGGATCACAGGGGAACACTGAAGCTTTCTTT.